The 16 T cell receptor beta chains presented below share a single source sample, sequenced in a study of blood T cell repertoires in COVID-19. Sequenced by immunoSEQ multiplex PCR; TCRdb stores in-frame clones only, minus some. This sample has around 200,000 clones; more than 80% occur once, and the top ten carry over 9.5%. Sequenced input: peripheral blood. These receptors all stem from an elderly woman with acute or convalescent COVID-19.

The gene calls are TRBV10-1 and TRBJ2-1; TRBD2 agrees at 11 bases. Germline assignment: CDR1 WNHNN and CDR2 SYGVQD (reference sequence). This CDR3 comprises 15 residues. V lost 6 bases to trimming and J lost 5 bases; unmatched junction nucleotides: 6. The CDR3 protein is CASSRTSGLNNEQFF. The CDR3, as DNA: TGCGCCAGCAGCCGGACTAGCGGGCTCAACAATGAGCAGTTCTTC.

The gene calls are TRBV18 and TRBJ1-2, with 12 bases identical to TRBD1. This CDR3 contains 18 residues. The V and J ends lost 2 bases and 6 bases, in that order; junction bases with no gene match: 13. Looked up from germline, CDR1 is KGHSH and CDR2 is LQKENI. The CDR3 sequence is CASSPSPAGTGGPDGYTF. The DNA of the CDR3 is TGTGCCAGCTCACCATCTCCTGCCGGGACAGGGGGCCCGGATGGCTACACCTTC. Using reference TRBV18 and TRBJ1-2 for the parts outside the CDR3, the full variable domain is NAGVMQNPRHLVRRRGQEARLRCSPMKGHSHVYWYRQLPEEGLKFMVYLQKENIIDESGMPKERFSAEFPKEGPSILRIQQVVRGDSAAYFCASSPSPAGTGGPDGYTFGSGTRLTVV.

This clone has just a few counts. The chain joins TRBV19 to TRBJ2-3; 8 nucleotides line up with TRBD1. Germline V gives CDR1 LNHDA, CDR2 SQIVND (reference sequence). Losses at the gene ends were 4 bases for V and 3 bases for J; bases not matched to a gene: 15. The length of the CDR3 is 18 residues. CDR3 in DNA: TGTGCCAGTAGTAAGAACGAGAGGACAGGGAGTCTAACAGATACGCAGTATTTT. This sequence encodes CASSKNERTGSLTDTQYF.

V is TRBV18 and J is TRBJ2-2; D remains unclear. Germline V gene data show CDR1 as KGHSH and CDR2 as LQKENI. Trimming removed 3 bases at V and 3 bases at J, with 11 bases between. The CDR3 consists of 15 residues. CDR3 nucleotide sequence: TGTGCCAGCTCACCGTTACGGGTGGACACCGGGGAGCTGTTTTTT. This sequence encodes CASSPLRVDTGELFF. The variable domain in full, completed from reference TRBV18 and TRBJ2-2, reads NAGVMQNPRHLVRRRGQEARLRCSPMKGHSHVYWYRQLPEEGLKFMVYLQKENIIDESGMPKERFSAEFPKEGPSILRIQQVVRGDSAAYFCASSPLRVDTGELFFGEGSRLTVL.

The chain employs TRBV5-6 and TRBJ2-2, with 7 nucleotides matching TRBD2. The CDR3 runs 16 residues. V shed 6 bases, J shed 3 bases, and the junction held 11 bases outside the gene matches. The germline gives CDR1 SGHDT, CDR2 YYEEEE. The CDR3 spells CASMGFISGYTGELFF. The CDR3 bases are TGTGCCAGCATGGGGTTCATTAGCGGGTACACCGGGGAGCTGTTTTTT.

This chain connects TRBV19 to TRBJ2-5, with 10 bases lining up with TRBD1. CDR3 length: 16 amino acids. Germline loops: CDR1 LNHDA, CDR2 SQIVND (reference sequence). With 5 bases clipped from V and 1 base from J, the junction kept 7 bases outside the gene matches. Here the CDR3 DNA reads TGTGCCAGTAGTTTGGGGACAGGGGCCGTCCAAGAGACCCAGTACTTC. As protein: CASSLGTGAVQETQYF.

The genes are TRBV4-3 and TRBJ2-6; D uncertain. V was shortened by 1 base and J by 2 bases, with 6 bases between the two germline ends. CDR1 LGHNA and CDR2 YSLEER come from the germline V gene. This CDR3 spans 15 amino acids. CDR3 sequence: CASSQGPAGANVLTF. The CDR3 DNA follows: TGCGCCAGCAGCCAAGGGCCTGCTGGGGCCAACGTCCTGACTTTC.

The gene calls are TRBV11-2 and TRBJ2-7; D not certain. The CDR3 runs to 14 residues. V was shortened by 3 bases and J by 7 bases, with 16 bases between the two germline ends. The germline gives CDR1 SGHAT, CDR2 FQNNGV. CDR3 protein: CASSFPPPRGEQYF. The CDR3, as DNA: TGTGCCAGCAGCTTTCCTCCCCCACGAGGTGAGCAGTACTTC.

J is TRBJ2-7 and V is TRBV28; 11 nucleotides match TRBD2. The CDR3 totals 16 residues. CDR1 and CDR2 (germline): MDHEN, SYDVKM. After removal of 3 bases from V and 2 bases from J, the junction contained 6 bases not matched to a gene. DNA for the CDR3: TGTGCCAGCAGTTTTGCCGGGACTAGCGGAACCTACGAGCAGTACTTC. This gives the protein CASSFAGTSGTYEQYF.

CDR3 DNA: TGTGCCAGCAGCAGGACAGAAAACTATGGCTACACCTTC. The encoded protein is CASSRTENYGYTF. J is TRBJ1-2 and V is TRBV12-3 or TRBV12-4; D perhaps matches TRBD1 (6 bases). V lost 6 bases and J 2 bases, leaving 10 bases between the germline ends. This CDR3 spans 13 amino acids.

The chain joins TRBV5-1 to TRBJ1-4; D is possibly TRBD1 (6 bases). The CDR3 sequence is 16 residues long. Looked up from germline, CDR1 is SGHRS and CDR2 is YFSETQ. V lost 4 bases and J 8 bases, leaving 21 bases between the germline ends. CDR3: CASSPNLGAPGEKLFF. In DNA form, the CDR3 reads TGCGCCAGCAGCCCGAACCTGGGGGCGCCGGGAGAAAAACTGTTTTTT.

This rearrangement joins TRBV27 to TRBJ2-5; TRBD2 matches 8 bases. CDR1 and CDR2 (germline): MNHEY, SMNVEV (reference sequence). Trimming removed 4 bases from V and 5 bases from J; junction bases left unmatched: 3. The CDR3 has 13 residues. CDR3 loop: CASSSGLEETQYF. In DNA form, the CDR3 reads TGTGCCAGCAGTTCGGGACTAGAGGAGACCCAGTACTTC.

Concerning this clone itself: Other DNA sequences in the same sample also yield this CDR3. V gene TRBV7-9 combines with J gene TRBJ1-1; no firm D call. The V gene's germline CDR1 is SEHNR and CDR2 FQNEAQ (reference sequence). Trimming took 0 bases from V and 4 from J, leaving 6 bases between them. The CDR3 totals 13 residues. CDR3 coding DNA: TGTGCCAGCAGCTTAGCAGCGGGCACTGAAGCTTTCTTT. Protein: CASSLAAGTEAFF.

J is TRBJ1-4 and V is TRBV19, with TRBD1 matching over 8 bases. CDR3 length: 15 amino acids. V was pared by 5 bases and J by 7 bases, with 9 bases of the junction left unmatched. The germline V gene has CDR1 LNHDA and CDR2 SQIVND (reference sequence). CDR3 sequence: CASSGQGSKGEKLFF. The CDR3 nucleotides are TGTGCCAGTAGTGGACAGGGTAGCAAGGGTGAAAAACTGTTTTTT.

CDR3 in amino acids: CASSGRVDEKLFF. In nucleotides, the CDR3 is TGTGCCAGTAGTGGCAGGGTGGATGAAAAACTGTTTTTT. The genes are TRBV19 and TRBJ1-4, with D perhaps matching TRBD1 (5 bases). The germline gives CDR1 LNHDA, CDR2 SQIVND (reference sequence). The CDR3 has 13 amino acids. The V end lost 5 bases, the J end lost 6 bases, and 10 bases lay between the germline ends. Filled out from reference TRBV19 and TRBJ1-4, the complete variable domain reads DGGITQSPKYLFRKEGQNVTLSCEQNLNHDAMYWYRQDPGQGLRLIYYSQIVNDFQKGDIAEGYSVSREKKESFPLTVTSAQKNPTAFYLCASSGRVDEKLFFGSGTQLSVL.

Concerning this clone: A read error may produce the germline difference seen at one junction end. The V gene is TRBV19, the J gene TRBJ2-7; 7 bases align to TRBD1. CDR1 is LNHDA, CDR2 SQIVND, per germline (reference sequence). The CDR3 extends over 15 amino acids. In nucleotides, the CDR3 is TGTGCCAGTAGTATAGAAGGCAGGGGGTCCTCCGAGCAGTACTTC. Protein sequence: CASSIEGRGSSEQYF.